This entry lists 28 T cell receptor beta chains sequenced from one sample in a study of T cell repertoires in cytomegalovirus infection. TCRdb reprocessed the reads with MiXCR, giving one entry per CDR3 protein. The sample holds approximately 590,000 distinct CDR3 sequences; around two fifths are singletons and the top ten take around 50%. Their antigens are not known. The sequenced sample was cultured PBMCs, obtained from culture after CMV antigen stimulation. These receptors came from a human donor in good health (CMV status not recorded). Some clones in this sample may be carry-over from other donors' samples.

This clonotype was seen more than once but under ten times. The chain uses TRBV7-2 and TRBJ2-7; D may be TRBD1 or TRBD2 (5 bases each). V gave up 3 bases and J gave up 4 bases, with 16 bases separating them. The length of the CDR3 is 15 residues. Per germline, CDR1 SGHTA and CDR2 FQGNSA. CDR3 nucleotides: TGTGCCAGCAGCTTGGGGGAGAGGCGTTCGTACGAGCAGTACTTC. Translation gives CASSLGERRSYEQYF. The whole variable domain, filled in from reference TRBV7-2 and TRBJ2-7, reads GAGVSQSPSNKVTEKGKDVELRCDPISGHTALYWYRQSLGQGLEFLIYFQGNSAPDKSGLPSDRFSAERTGGSVSTLTIQRTQQEDSAVYLCASSLGERRSYEQYFGPGTRLTVT.

In this sample, this clonotype turned up many times. The chain is built from TRBV7-2 and TRBJ2-5, with TRBD2 matching over 12 bases. The CDR3 contains 16 residues. V was pared by 6 bases and J by 1 base, with 6 bases of the junction left unmatched. In germline, CDR1 is SGHTA, CDR2 FQGNSA. The DNA for the CDR3 is TGTGCCAGCAGTACACTAGCGGGAGGTGGCCAAGAGACCCAGTACTTC. Protein sequence: CASSTLAGGGQETQYF.

This clonotype was detected only a few times. This chain joins TRBV7-2 and TRBJ2-3; 8 bases agree with TRBD2. V lost 5 bases and J lost 2; bases outside the gene matches: 12. CDR1 and CDR2 from the germline V gene are SGHTA and FQGNSA. The CDR3 totals 17 residues. The CDR3 spells CASSIDQREWDTDTQYF. The DNA of the CDR3 is TGTGCCAGCAGCATCGATCAGCGGGAGTGGGACACAGATACGCAGTATTTT.

The chain has TRBV15 and TRBJ1-2; no reliable D call. Germline values: CDR1 LNHNV, CDR2 YYDKDF (reference sequence). The CDR3 extends over 14 amino acids. The V end lost 0 bases, the J end lost 8 bases, and 13 bases lay between the germline ends. CDR3 protein: CATSRDTAARGYTF. Written as DNA, the CDR3 is TGTGCCACCAGCAGAGATACGGCGGCGAGAGGCTACACCTTC. The full variable domain, its missing parts supplied by reference TRBV15 and TRBJ1-2, is DAMVIQNPRYQVTQFGKPVTLSCSQTLNHNVMYWYQQKSSQAPKLLFHYYDKDFNNEADTPDNFQSRRPNTSFCFLDIRSPGLGDTAMYLCATSRDTAARGYTFGSGTRLTVV.

This chain connects TRBV11-2 to TRBJ2-2, with TRBD2 identical over 8 bases. V was pared by 5 bases and J by 7 bases, with 9 bases of the junction left unmatched. Germline CDR1 SGHAT, CDR2 FQNNGV. This CDR3 contains 15 residues. The CDR3 bases are TGTGCCAGCAGCCGGGGGGGGGCGGTGGACGGGGAGCTGTTTTTT. This translates into CASSRGGAVDGELFF.

The CDR3 sequence: CASSELSATFQYF. In DNA form, the CDR3 reads TGTGCCAGCAGTGAGCTATCGGCGACATTCCAGTACTTC. The chain employs TRBV2 and TRBJ2-5; no definite D call. The ends were cut back, 3 bases at V and 10 bases at J, with 15 bases in the middle. CDR3 length equals 13 residues. The germline CDR1 and CDR2 sequences are SNHLY and FYNNEI.

This clonotype was seen ten or more times. The rearrangement links TRBV7-2 to TRBJ2-3, with a possible D match to TRBD1 (5 bases). V dropped 0 bases and J dropped 10 bases, with 17 bases sitting between them. Germline assignment: CDR1 SGHTA and CDR2 FQGNSA. There are 15 residues in the CDR3. CDR3 sequence (DNA): TGTGCCAGCAGCTTAGCGAGGCAGGGAACACTGGCGCAGTATTTT. Translated: CASSLARQGTLAQYF.

The V and J genes are TRBV4-1 and TRBJ1-1; possibly TRBD1 for D (6 bases). The V end was cut by 1 base, the J end by 1 base, with 13 bases between. CDR1 is MGHRA, CDR2 YSYEKL, per germline. The CDR3 has 16 residues. CDR3 in DNA: TGCGCCAGCAGCCAAGGAGGGGGTCGGAAGAACACTGAAGCTTTCTTT. It codes for CASSQGGGRKNTEAFF.

V is TRBV7-9 and J is TRBJ2-1; D remains ambiguous. Per the germline V gene, CDR1 is SEHNR and CDR2 is FQNEAQ (reference sequence). CDR3 length: 13 residues. V lost 5 bases, J lost 2 bases, and 7 bases lay in between. Here the CDR3 reads CASSAVTYNEQFF. CDR3 nucleotides: TGTGCCAGCAGCGCGGTTACCTACAATGAGCAGTTCTTC.

This clonotype was seen a few times. CDR3 DNA sequence: TGTGCCAGCAGCTTAAACAGTGCGGGGGCCGACTCTGGAAACACCATATATTTT. It translates to CASSLNSAGADSGNTIYF. The rearrangement uses TRBV7-2 and TRBJ1-3; TRBD1 might be the D (6 bases). CDR3 length equals 18 residues. The V gene's germline CDR1 is SGHTA and CDR2 FQGNSA. Trimming stripped 2 bases from V and 0 bases from J, with 17 bases between.

This clonotype was detected a few times. The chain joins TRBV19 to TRBJ2-7; 8 nucleotides align to TRBD1. V gave up 1 base and J gave up 3 bases; unmatched junction bases: 8. The germline gives CDR1 LNHDA, CDR2 SQIVND (reference sequence). There are 16 residues in the CDR3. The CDR3 loop is CASSIAPGTGYYEQYF. The DNA for the CDR3 is TGTGCCAGTAGTATAGCTCCCGGGACAGGATACTACGAGCAGTACTTC.

This clonotype was picked up many times. The J gene is TRBJ2-1, the V gene TRBV7-2; no clear D. CDR1 SGHTA and CDR2 FQGNSA come from the germline V gene. The CDR3 sequence is 16 residues long. Trimming cost V 4 bases and J 0 bases, with 13 bases left between them. The CDR3 nucleotides are TGTGCCAGCAGCTCGGGCAGAGACGCCTCCTACAATGAGCAGTTCTTC. Protein product: CASSSGRDASYNEQFF.

The chain employs TRBV12-3 or TRBV12-4 and TRBJ1-2; D remains unclear. This CDR3 has 13 amino acids. Trimming removed 5 bases at V and 4 bases at J, with 11 bases between. The CDR3 region is CASSPDLSYGYTF. The CDR3 DNA sequence: TGTGCCAGCAGTCCGGACCTATCCTATGGCTACACCTTC.

This clonotype was observed a few times. The chain is built from TRBV19 and TRBJ2-2; D is possibly TRBD2 (5 bases). The germline V gene has CDR1 LNHDA and CDR2 SQIVND (reference sequence). The CDR3 has 14 amino acids. V was cut by 6 bases and J by 7 bases, with 15 bases left in between. In DNA form, the CDR3 reads TGTGCCAGTAGGGACTTAAGCTCAGGCGGGGAGCTGTTTTTT. This encodes CASRDLSSGGELFF. Full variable domain (remainder filled in from reference TRBV19 and TRBJ2-2): DGGITQSPKYLFRKEGQNVTLSCEQNLNHDAMYWYRQDPGQGLRLIYYSQIVNDFQKGDIAEGYSVSREKKESFPLTVTSAQKNPTAFYLCASRDLSSGGELFFGEGSRLTVL.

In regard to this clonotype: A much larger clone sits a single nucleotide away, making a read error possible. V and J are TRBV7-8 and TRBJ1-5; D is unclear. V was trimmed by 0 bases and J by 2 bases, leaving 8 bases between them. The CDR3 runs 15 residues. CDR1 and CDR2 from the germline V gene are SGHVS and FQNEAQ. The CDR3 bases are TGTGCCAGCAGCTTAGCGGCCCTGGGCAATCAGCCCCAGCATTTT. This encodes CASSLAALGNQPQHF.

A remark on this clonotype: Just one base apart from a much larger clone, this may be a read error. The chain joins TRBV11-2 to TRBJ2-1, with D unresolved. The CDR3 runs to 12 residues. Trimming removed 5 bases at V and 7 bases at J, with 9 bases between. Germline assignment: CDR1 SGHAT and CDR2 FQNNGV. CDR3 protein: CASSASRNEQFF. The CDR3 coding sequence is TGTGCCAGCAGCGCCTCTAGGAATGAGCAGTTCTTC.

The chain couples TRBV4-1 to TRBJ2-7; TRBD1 matches 7 bases. CDR1 and CDR2 from the germline V gene are MGHRA and YSYEKL. Germline trimming cut 5 bases from V and 3 bases from J; bases unmatched to any gene: 10. CDR3 length: 15 residues. The CDR3 is CASSAPDRAVYEQYF. The CDR3 DNA is TGCGCCAGCAGCGCCCCTGACAGGGCGGTCTACGAGCAGTACTTC.

The V gene is TRBV20-1, the J gene TRBJ2-1; D is ambiguous. The germline V and J ends were trimmed by 7 bases and 2 bases, with 12 bases remaining between them. The V gene's germline CDR1 is DFQATT and CDR2 SNEGSKA (reference sequence). This CDR3 is 13 amino acids long. In DNA, the CDR3 is TGCAGTGTTAGCCCCTACCCCTACAATGAGCAGTTCTTC. It codes for CSVSPYPYNEQFF.

The chain links TRBV2 to TRBJ2-6; D remains unclear. Germline-derived CDR1 and CDR2 are SNHLY and FYNNEI. V was cut by 3 bases and J by 0 bases, with 9 bases left in between. CDR3 length equals 16 residues. In DNA form, the CDR3 reads TGTGCCAGCAGTGACCAAGGGATCTCTGGGGCCAACGTCCTGACTTTC. It encodes CASSDQGISGANVLTF.

The V and J genes are TRBV15 and TRBJ1-2; D is uncertain. The CDR3 has 16 amino acids. The V end lost 0 bases, the J end lost 4 bases, and 15 bases lay between the germline ends. Germline V gene sequence: CDR1 LNHNV, CDR2 YYDKDF (reference sequence). In DNA, the CDR3 is TGTGCCACCAGCAGAGAGGGGTCCGGCAGGCTCTATGGCTACACCTTC. It is translated as CATSREGSGRLYGYTF.

This clonotype appeared a few times. The chain carries TRBV7-8 and TRBJ1-1; no reliable D call. Germline V gene lookup returns CDR1 SGHVS and CDR2 FQNEAQ. With 4 bases removed from V and 7 bases from J, the gap between germline ends came to 13 bases. This CDR3 has 13 amino acids. The CDR3 here is CASSSRVRGEAFF. The CDR3 coding sequence is TGTGCCAGCAGCTCCCGGGTCCGGGGTGAAGCTTTCTTT.

The gene calls are TRBV6-1 and TRBJ2-3, with TRBD2 matching over 9 bases. The CDR3 has 15 residues. The J segment lost 2 bases and the V segment lost 5 bases, leaving 5 bases of the junction unmatched. From germline, CDR1 is MNHNS and CDR2 SASEGT. The CDR3 DNA is TGTGCCAGCAGTCTACTAGCGGGCCTCACAGATACGCAGTATTTT. This encodes CASSLLAGLTDTQYF.

This clonotype was detected once. This chain connects TRBV7-6 to TRBJ2-1, with D perhaps TRBD1 or TRBD2 (5 bases each). Germline V gene sequence: CDR1 SGHVS, CDR2 FNYEAQ. The CDR3 contains 15 residues. The V and J ends lost 4 bases and 6 bases respectively, with 16 bases between them. As DNA, the CDR3 is TGTGCCAGCAGCTGGGGGACCTGGGCCTCCAATGAGCAGTTCTTC. Protein product: CASSWGTWASNEQFF.

The chain links TRBV7-8 to TRBJ2-1; D is ambiguous. The V gene lost 5 bases and the J gene lost 4 bases, with 18 bases spanning the gap. Germline-derived CDR1 and CDR2 are SGHVS and FQNEAQ. There are 16 residues in the CDR3. CDR3 sequence reads: CASSPERARIYNEQFF. CDR3 DNA sequence: TGTGCCAGCAGCCCAGAACGGGCTCGGATATACAATGAGCAGTTCTTC.

The chain has TRBV5-4 and TRBJ1-2; D not resolved. Germline loops: CDR1 SGHNT, CDR2 YYREEE (reference sequence). Trimming shortened V by 5 bases and J by 0 bases, and 8 bases separated the two germline ends. The CDR3 has 13 residues. The CDR3 spells CASSHDTNYGYTF. The CDR3 DNA follows: TGTGCCAGCAGTCATGACACTAACTATGGCTACACCTTC.

This clonotype was seen many times. The chain couples TRBV6-5 to TRBJ1-5, with TRBD1 matching over 7 bases. V trimming: 0 bases; J trimming: 4 bases; junction bases outside the gene matches: 3. The length of the CDR3 is 15 residues. Germline CDR1 MNHEY, CDR2 SVGAGI. CDR3 sequence reads: CASSYSYRGNQPQHF. The CDR3 DNA follows: TGTGCCAGCAGTTACTCGTACAGGGGTAATCAGCCCCAGCATTTT.

This clonotype was observed a few times. The CDR3 nucleotides are TGTGCCAGCAGCTTGGGGGTAAGCGGCACTGAAGCTTTCTTT. This translates into CASSLGVSGTEAFF. V gene TRBV7-2 combines with J gene TRBJ1-1, with a tentative D call TRBD1 (5 bases). The ends were cut back, 3 bases at V and 4 bases at J, with 12 bases in the middle. CDR3 size: 14 residues. The germline V gene encodes CDR1 SGHTA and CDR2 FQGNSA.

The chain uses TRBV27 and TRBJ2-1; perhaps TRBD2 as D (7 bases). CDR3 size: 15 residues. Germline V lookup: CDR1 MNHEY, CDR2 SMNVEV (reference sequence). Trimming shortened V by 1 base and J by 5 bases, and 12 bases separated the two germline ends. The CDR3 nucleotides read TGTGCCAGCAGTTTATTGACGGGGGGCGACAATGAGCAGTTCTTC. This translates into CASSLLTGGDNEQFF.